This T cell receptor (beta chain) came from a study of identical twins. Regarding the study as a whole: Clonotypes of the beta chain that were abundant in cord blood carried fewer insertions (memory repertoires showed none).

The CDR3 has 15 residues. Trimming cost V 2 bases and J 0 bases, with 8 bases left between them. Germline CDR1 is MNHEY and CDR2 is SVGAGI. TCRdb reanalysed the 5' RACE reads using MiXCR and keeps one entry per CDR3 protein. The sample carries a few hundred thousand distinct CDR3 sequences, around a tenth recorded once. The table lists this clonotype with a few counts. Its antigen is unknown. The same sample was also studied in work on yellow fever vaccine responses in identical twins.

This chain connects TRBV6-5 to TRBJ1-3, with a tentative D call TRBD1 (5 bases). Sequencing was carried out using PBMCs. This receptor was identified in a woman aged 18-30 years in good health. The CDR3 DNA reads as TGTGCCAGCAGTTACGGGGGTGACTCTGGAAACACCATATATTTT. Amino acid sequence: CASSYGGDSGNTIYF.